A selection of T cell receptor beta chains follows, all from one sample in a study of T cells in localized non-small cell lung cancer. TCRdb keeps only in-frame clones here, not all; method: immunoSEQ multiplex PCR. This sample has 65,000 to 90,000 clones, with less than 85% found just once. This specimen was PBMCs, taken before any cancer treatment. These receptors came from a man aged 40 to 75 with stage II squamous cell lung carcinoma. The conserved cysteine and the conserved F or W are not part of the CDR3 here.

TRBJ2-5 TRBV5-6 ASSVPQGPETQY
TRBJ2-1 TRBV7-2 ASSLVKGRGYNEQF
TRBJ2-7 TRBV29-1 SVEDLTSGNYEQY
TRBJ2-7 TRBV9 ASSPSPHGAYEQY
TRBJ2-2 TRBV12-1 ASTRKGAGELF
TRBJ1-1 TRBV6-5 ASSYLQGNAEAF
TRBJ1-5 TRBV5-5 ASSSFEGQPQH
TRBJ2-2 TRBV6-5 ASSIRPTGELF
TRBJ2-3 TRBV4-3 ASSQDKTTTDTQY
TRBJ1-2 TRBV2 ASSRIFQGASGYT
TRBJ2-7 TRBV5-8 ASRNLLSSYEQY
TRBJ1-2 TRBV9 ASRSSAEGSGYT
TRBJ2-7 TRBV5-1 ASSSLYEQY